The rows below give T cell receptor beta chains drawn from one sample of a study of control samples from healthy donors and cancer patients. Libraries were prepared by immunoSEQ multiplex PCR; TCRdb keeps only in-frame clonotypes and omits some of them. The data show some 130,000 clones, with approximately 92% seen just once and around 11% held by the top ten. The specimen was blood. These receptors originate from a young man in good health. Each CDR3 is given with its conserved first and last residue. D genes are given only for firm matches. Some rows have no size entry. The others give once, few or many, or a class for an expanded clone.

>TRBJ2-2|NA|TRBD1|TRBV9
CASSVGETGLPGELFF
TGTGCCAGCAGCGTAGGGGAGACAGGGTTGCCCGGGGAGCTGTTTTTT
>TRBJ2-1|NA|NA|TRBV14
CASSQDLSLVRGPRYNEQFF
TGTGCCAGCAGCCAAGATCTAAGCCTAGTGAGGGGTCCTCGCTACAATGAGCAGTTCTTC
>TRBJ1-1|NA|NA|TRBV27
CASSYGTLNTEAFF
TGTGCCAGCAGTTACGGGACACTGAACACTGAAGCTTTCTTT
>TRBJ2-2|NA|TRBD2|TRBV6-4
CASSLTSRGGELFF
TGTGCCAGCAGCTTGACTAGCCGTGGCGGGGAGCTGTTTTTT
>TRBJ2-3|NA|NA|TRBV28
CASSYPGTDTQYF
TGTGCCAGCAGTTATCCGGGGACAGATACGCAGTATTTT
>TRBJ2-7|once|TRBD1|TRBV7-7
CASTPSDRDRGSEQYF
TGTGCTAGCACCCCCTCCGACCGGGACAGGGGATCCGAGCAGTACTTC
>TRBJ1-1|NA|TRBD1|TRBV19
CASSHRGGNTEAFF
TGTGCCAGTAGCCACAGGGGGGGTAACACTGAAGCTTTCTTT
>TRBJ2-1|NA|TRBD1|TRBV7-2
CASSLTRDRGCNEQFF
TGTGCCAGCAGCTTAACAAGGGACAGGGGGTGCAATGAGCAGTTCTTC
>TRBJ1-1|NA|NA|TRBV12-3/TRBV12-4
CASSAREATEAFF
TGTGCCAGCAGTGCGCGGGAGGCCACTGAAGCTTTCTTT
>TRBJ2-1|NA|TRBD2|TRBV27
CASSIGTSRYNEQFF
TGTGCCAGCAGCATCGGGACTAGCAGATACAATGAGCAGTTCTTC
>TRBJ1-5|NA|TRBD1|TRBV6-2/TRBV6-3
CASSGTGGVGQPQHF
TGTGCCAGCAGCGGGACAGGGGGCGTTGGTCAGCCCCAGCATTTT
>TRBJ1-3|NA|NA|TRBV25-1
CASSEGSVSGNTIYF
TGTGCCAGCAGTGAGGGCAGCGTCTCTGGAAACACCATATATTTT
>TRBJ1-4|NA|NA|TRBV19
CASSIASSGGEKLFF
TGTGCCAGTAGTATCGCGTCCAGTGGGGGTGAAAAACTGTTTTTT
>TRBJ1-1|NA|TRBD1|TRBV25-1
CASRTGGMNTEAFF
TGTGCCAGCCGGACAGGGGGCATGAACACTGAAGCTTTCTTT
>TRBJ2-1|once|NA|TRBV4-3
CASSQDWRVSYNEQFF
TGCGCCAGCAGCCAAGATTGGCGTGTGTCCTACAATGAGCAGTTCTTC
>TRBJ2-1|NA|NA|TRBV11-2
CASSRRLEEKYEQFF
TGTGCCAGCAGCAGGAGGCTAGAGGAAAAATATGAGCAGTTCTTC
>TRBJ1-1|NA|NA|TRBV6-5
CASSSEMNTEAFF
TGTGCCAGCAGTAGTGAAATGAACACTGAAGCTTTCTTT
>TRBJ2-3|once|NA|TRBV28
CASSVTSTQYF
TGTGCCAGCAGTGTGACGTCTACGCAGTATTTT
>TRBJ1-5|once|NA|TRBV5-5
CASSLGHRLNQPQHF
TGTGCCAGCAGCTTGGGGCACAGGCTTAATCAGCCCCAGCATTTT
>TRBJ2-7|NA|NA|TRBV5-1
CASSWSSAGGVEQYF
TGCGCCAGCAGCTGGTCATCGGCAGGGGGGGTCGAGCAGTACTTC
>TRBJ2-7|NA|TRBD2|TRBV27
CASSLGSGSLREQYF
TGTGCCAGCAGTTTAGGTAGCGGGAGTCTTCGGGAGCAGTACTTC
>TRBJ2-3|once|NA|TRBV7-3
CASSLGYGSTDTQYF
TGTGCCAGCAGCTTAGGGTACGGGAGTACAGATACGCAGTATTTT
>TRBJ2-7|NA|TRBD1|TRBV29-1
CSVELRQGSYEQYF
TGCAGCGTTGAATTGAGACAGGGCTCCTACGAGCAGTACTTC
>TRBJ2-3|NA|TRBD1|TRBV24-1
CATSAGTGATDTQYF
TGTGCCACCAGTGCCGGGACAGGGGCCACAGATACGCAGTATTTT
>TRBJ1-5|NA|NA|TRBV19
CASSMLRTGLGNQPQHF
TGTGCCAGTTCCATGCTGAGAACAGGGTTGGGCAATCAGCCCCAGCATTTT
>TRBJ1-3|once|NA|TRBV19
CASSGRSIGRGNTIYF
TGTGCCAGTAGTGGCCGCAGCATCGGGAGGGGAAACACCATATATTTT
>TRBJ2-5|NA|TRBD1|TRBV27
CASSPRGRAETQYF
TGTGCCAGCAGTCCCAGGGGGCGGGCAGAGACCCAGTACTTC
>TRBJ2-1|NA|TRBD2|TRBV7-3
CASSLWGTSGYNEQFF
TGTGCCAGCAGCTTATGGGGGACTAGCGGATACAATGAGCAGTTCTTC
>TRBJ2-7|once|NA|TRBV2
CASSERGVREFKQYF
TGTGCCAGCAGTGAAAGGGGAGTCAGGGAATTTAAGCAGTACTTC
>TRBJ2-3|NA|NA|TRBV2
CASRVPGGDTQYF
TGTGCCAGCAGGGTACCTGGGGGAGATACGCAGTATTTT
>TRBJ2-7|NA|TRBD1|TRBV19
CASSPPPVGQGTYEQYF
TGTGCCAGTAGTCCCCCCCCTGTGGGACAGGGAACCTACGAGCAGTACTTC
>TRBJ2-7|NA|TRBD2|TRBV5-5
CASSLASGSSYEQYF
TGTGCCAGCAGCTTGGCTAGCGGGTCCTCCTACGAGCAGTACTTC
>TRBJ2-2|once|NA|TRBV30
CAWSVERGRWGHNTGELFF
TGTGCCTGGAGTGTAGAACGGGGGAGGTGGGGACATAACACCGGGGAGCTGTTTTTT
>TRBJ2-7|NA|TRBD1|TRBV7-2
CASSRDRVAYEQYF
TGTGCCAGCAGCCGGGACAGGGTAGCCTACGAGCAGTACTTC
>TRBJ2-1|NA|NA|TRBV7-9
CASSSRQLKQFF
TGTGCCAGCAGCTCGCGACAGCTAAAGCAGTTCTTC